Shown below are 3 T cell receptor beta chains from a single sample sequenced in a study of shared clonotypes between healthy human individuals. Assay used: immunoSEQ multiplex PCR; TCRdb lists only in-frame clones, some missing. The profile shows fewer than 3 million clones, approximately 90% of them singletons. The specimen sequenced was naive CD4+ T cells from PBMCs. Subset in this sample: CD45RA+ positively selected. The receptors were gathered from a man aged 18 to 35 in good health. Some clones in this sample may be carry-over from other donors' samples.

This clone appeared once. V and J are TRBV5-4 and TRBJ2-5; D is undetermined. Trimming cost V 1 base and J 5 bases, with 12 bases left between them. The CDR3 has 14 residues. Germline assignment: CDR1 SGHNT and CDR2 YYREEE (reference sequence). CDR3 in amino acids: CASSLRTKFETQYF. CDR3 DNA: TGTGCCAGCAGCTTGCGAACGAAGTTCGAGACCCAGTACTTC.

The chain carries TRBV6-1 and TRBJ2-3, with D unresolved. Looked up from germline, CDR1 is MNHNS and CDR2 is SASEGT. The ends were cut back, 2 bases at V and 2 bases at J, with 8 bases in the middle. CDR3 length equals 14 residues. This chain's CDR3 is CASSEYGSTDTQYF. The CDR3 DNA is TGTGCCAGCAGTGAATATGGGTCCACAGATACGCAGTATTTT.

This clone came up once. The chain is built from TRBV9 and TRBJ2-5, with D possibly matching TRBD2 (6 bases). The V gene lost 0 bases and the J gene lost 2 bases, with 14 bases spanning the gap. The length of the CDR3 is 16 residues. The germline V gene encodes CDR1 SGDLS and CDR2 YYNGEE. The CDR3 is CASSVVPRGTQETQYF. The CDR3, as DNA: TGTGCCAGCAGCGTAGTTCCCCGGGGGACTCAAGAGACCCAGTACTTC. Complete variable domain (other parts from reference TRBV9 and TRBJ2-5): DSGVTQTPKHLITATGQRVTLRCSPRSGDLSVYWYQQSLDQGLQFLIQYYNGEERAKGNILERFSAQQFPDLHSELNLSSLELGDSALYFCASSVVPRGTQETQYFGPGTRLLVL.